These 15 T cell receptor beta chains were all obtained from the same sample, sequenced in a study of OX40 agonist ivuxolimab in advanced cancers. Repertoires were generated with immunoSEQ multiplex PCR, while TCRdb's copy carries only in-frame clones and drops some. The sample gives about 82,000 clones, 85% to 90% of which show up once; around 1.8% is in the top ten. The sequencing used CD4+ or CD8+ T cells sorted from blood, collected in a trial of the OX40 agonist ivuxolimab. These receptors originate from an adult with an advanced solid tumor such as melanoma, head and neck, liver or kidney cancer.

J is TRBJ2-1 and V is TRBV9; 11 bases line up with TRBD1. This CDR3 region has 15 residues. Trimming cost V 3 bases and J 5 bases; bases outside gene matches: 4. Germline CDR1 is SGDLS and CDR2 is YYNGEE. The CDR3, as DNA: TGTGCCAGCAGCGGACGGACAGGGGGCAACAATGAGCAGTTCTTC. Its protein is CASSGRTGGNNEQFF.

The chain has TRBV5-4 and TRBJ2-4; weak D call: TRBD2 (6 bases). CDR3 size: 14 residues. Germline V gene data show CDR1 as SGHNT and CDR2 as YYREEE (reference sequence). V lost 2 bases to trimming and J lost 15 bases, with 21 bases between them. As DNA, the CDR3 is TGTGCCAGCAGCTTAGCCCCGGGGGAGAAGAGTTCGTACTTC. This encodes CASSLAPGEKSSYF.

This clone showed up just a few times. The chain joins TRBV5-1 to TRBJ2-5; D is unclear. The CDR3 has 14 amino acids. Germline V gene sequence: CDR1 SGHRS, CDR2 YFSETQ. Trimming took 0 bases from V and 1 from J, leaving 7 bases between them. CDR3 sequence (DNA): TGCGCCAGCAGCTTGGGGTCCACCCAAGAGACCCAGTACTTC. Amino acid sequence: CASSLGSTQETQYF.

The chain uses TRBV18 and TRBJ2-7, with a possible D match to TRBD1 (6 bases). Germline V gene data show CDR1 as KGHSH and CDR2 as LQKENI. The CDR3 is 17 amino acids. Trimming removed 1 base from V and 9 bases from J, with 25 bases in between. In DNA form, the CDR3 reads TGTGCCAGCTCACCACTTTTATCGACAGGAGATCTACGTGGGCAGTACTTC. As protein: CASSPLLSTGDLRGQYF.

V is TRBV4-1 and J is TRBJ1-4, with D perhaps TRBD1 (6 bases). The ends were cut back, 4 bases at V and 11 bases at J, with 23 bases in the middle. The CDR3 spans 16 residues. Germline-derived CDR1 and CDR2 are MGHRA and YSYEKL. The CDR3 protein is CASSPHDLGQINKLFF. The CDR3 region has the DNA TGCGCCAGCAGCCCCCATGACCTCGGACAGATAAATAAACTGTTTTTT.

The gene calls are TRBV7-8 and TRBJ2-1, with D perhaps TRBD2 (6 bases). The CDR3 totals 15 residues. The germline V gene has CDR1 SGHVS and CDR2 FQNEAQ. The ends were cut back, 6 bases at V and 0 bases at J, with 12 bases in the middle. The DNA of the CDR3 is TGTGCCAGCAGGGTTAGCGGAGACTCCTACAATGAGCAGTTCTTC. Amino acids: CASRVSGDSYNEQFF.

The chain couples TRBV5-1 to TRBJ2-3; D unresolved. Trimming took 0 bases from V and 0 from J, leaving 11 bases between them. Germline CDR1 reads SGHRS; CDR2 reads YFSETQ. This CDR3 is built from 16 residues. The CDR3 protein is CASSLGRMTSTDTQYF. The DNA of the CDR3 is TGCGCCAGCAGCTTGGGTAGGATGACTAGCACAGATACGCAGTATTTT.

The rearrangement uses TRBV6-1 and TRBJ1-2; D remains ambiguous. Trimming took off 3 bases at V and 2 bases at J, with 7 bases between the two ends. The CDR3 covers 13 residues. Germline V gives CDR1 MNHNS, CDR2 SASEGT. Here the CDR3 reads CASSENRNYGYTF. CDR3 nucleotide sequence: TGTGCCAGCAGTGAGAACCGAAACTATGGCTACACCTTC.

The rearrangement uses TRBV5-5 and TRBJ1-4, with D possibly matching TRBD1 (5 bases). This CDR3 has 14 amino acids. Germline V lookup: CDR1 SGHKS, CDR2 YYEKEE (reference sequence). Between the trimmed V and J ends, which lost 5 bases and 5 bases, there was a span of 13 bases. The CDR3 DNA reads as TGTGCCAGCAGTTCCCGGGACGGAAATGAAAAACTGTTTTTT. This translates into CASSSRDGNEKLFF.

This sequence joins TRBV28 and TRBJ2-5; D is uncertain. The CDR3 is 13 residues long. Germline lookup yields CDR1 MDHEN and CDR2 SYDVKM. Trimming took 7 bases from V and 2 from J, leaving 11 bases between them. The CDR3, as DNA: TGTGCCAGCACTACCACGGTACAAGAGACCCAGTACTTC. Encoded protein: CASTTTVQETQYF.

This chain uses TRBV29-1 with TRBJ2-3; 9 positions agree with TRBD2. The CDR3 consists of 14 residues. From germline, CDR1 is SQVTM and CDR2 ANQGSEA. V lost 8 bases to trimming and J lost 0 bases; unmatched junction nucleotides: 6. The CDR3, as DNA: TGCAGCACCGGGACTAGCCTTAGCACAGATACGCAGTATTTT. Protein: CSTGTSLSTDTQYF.

The chain uses TRBV6-6 and TRBJ1-1; 9 positions agree with TRBD1. J was trimmed by 3 bases and V by 5 bases; bases with no gene match: 4. The CDR3 runs to 14 residues. Germline loops: CDR1 MNHNY, CDR2 SVGAGI (reference sequence). The CDR3 region is CASSLTGGDTEAFF. The CDR3 nucleotides read TGTGCCAGCAGTCTGACAGGGGGGGACACTGAAGCTTTCTTT.

The chain is built from TRBV19 and TRBJ1-2, with no clear D. This CDR3 region has 14 residues. Germline V gene lookup returns CDR1 LNHDA and CDR2 SQIVND (reference sequence). V gave up 7 bases and J gave up 4 bases, with 16 bases separating them. The CDR3 DNA is TGTGCCAGTAAACCGGACTTACTTGGCTATGGCTACACCTTC. Amino acid sequence: CASKPDLLGYGYTF.

The gene calls are TRBV5-1 and TRBJ1-1; 8 bases are a match to TRBD1. The trim removed 5 bases at V and 1 base at J, leaving 4 bases unmatched. This CDR3 is 14 amino acids long. The V gene's germline CDR1 is SGHRS and CDR2 YFSETQ. The chain's CDR3 is CASRQGGGNTEAFF. In DNA, the CDR3 is TGCGCCAGCAGACAGGGGGGTGGGAACACTGAAGCTTTCTTT.

This chain uses TRBV4-1 with TRBJ2-2, with TRBD2 matching 10 bases. J gave up 3 bases and V 4 bases, and 5 bases lay outside the gene matches. The CDR3 has 16 amino acids. Germline lookup yields CDR1 MGHRA and CDR2 YSYEKL. The CDR3 region is CASSPRAGGDTGELFF. CDR3 sequence (DNA): TGCGCCAGCAGCCCACGAGCGGGAGGGGACACCGGGGAGCTGTTTTTT.